This T cell receptor (beta chain) was retrieved from a study of blood T cell repertoires in COVID-19. In the study overall: The study drew acute and convalescent COVID-19 samples from the United States, Italy and Spain. T cells, B-cell-depleted T cells, or PBMCs provided the cDNA or gDNA that served as material.

Original handling: The authors estimated nucleated cell counts from reference gene primer amplification. TCRdb's table, derived via immunoSEQ multiplex PCR, lists solely in-frame clones and lacks some. The V and J calls and clone size were taken over from that table, and D and trimming were inferred from the DNA. Counted here are fewer than 200,000 clones, approximately 84% occurring once; the ten biggest clones make up under 3.5%. Trimming cost V 6 bases and J 0 bases, with 15 bases left between them. The CDR3 loop spans 17 amino acids. From germline, CDR1 is SGHDN and CDR2 FVKESK. The receptor was isolated from a woman over 75 with COVID-19, enrolled during active disease. The sequenced material came from peripheral blood. The gene calls are TRBV14 and TRBJ2-6, with D possibly being TRBD1 (6 bases). Written as DNA, the CDR3 is TGTGCCAGCAGTCGACCGGGACACCGCTCTGGGGCCAACGTCCTGACTTTC. Translation gives CASSRPGHRSGANVLTF.